This T cell receptor beta chain was observed in a study of identifying expanded T cells in peripheral blood. Healthy donors had no documented immune events, such as infections, while sampled. Findings and limits, study-wide: Variance in clone template counts between approximately 2-week samples significantly increased with total template count across all healthy donors. Differentially abundant clones: roughly 1.3 between replicates, around 16 at 2 to 3 weeks, 19 to 20 at four.

Generated by immunoSEQ multiplex PCR, the TCRdb table keeps only in-frame clones and is missing some. The data contain around 100,000 clones, 80% to 90% of them singletons. With regard to this clone: What it binds is unknown.

The CDR3 is made up of 16 amino acids. Per the germline V gene, CDR1 is MDHEN and CDR2 is SYDVKM. Trimming cost V 0 bases and J 9 bases; bases outside gene matches: 6. Sequencing was carried out using blood. The rearrangement joins TRBV28 to TRBJ1-6, with TRBD1 matching over 9 bases. The receptor comes from a person between 18 and 70 years old in good health. CDR3 protein: CASSLWVGQGGSPLHF. The CDR3 nucleotides are TGTGCCAGCAGTTTATGGGTGGGACAGGGTGGTTCACCCCTCCACTTT.